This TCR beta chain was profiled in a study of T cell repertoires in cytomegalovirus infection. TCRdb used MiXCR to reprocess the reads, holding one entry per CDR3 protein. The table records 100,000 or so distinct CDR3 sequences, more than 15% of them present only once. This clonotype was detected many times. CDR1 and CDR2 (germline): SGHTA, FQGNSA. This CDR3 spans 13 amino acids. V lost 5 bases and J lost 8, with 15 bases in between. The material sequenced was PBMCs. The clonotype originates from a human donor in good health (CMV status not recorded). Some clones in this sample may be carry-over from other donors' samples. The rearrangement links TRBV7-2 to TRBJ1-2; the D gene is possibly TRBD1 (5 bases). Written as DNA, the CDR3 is TGTGCCAGCAGCCCTACAGGCGAACTGGGCTACACCTTC. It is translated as CASSPTGELGYTF.